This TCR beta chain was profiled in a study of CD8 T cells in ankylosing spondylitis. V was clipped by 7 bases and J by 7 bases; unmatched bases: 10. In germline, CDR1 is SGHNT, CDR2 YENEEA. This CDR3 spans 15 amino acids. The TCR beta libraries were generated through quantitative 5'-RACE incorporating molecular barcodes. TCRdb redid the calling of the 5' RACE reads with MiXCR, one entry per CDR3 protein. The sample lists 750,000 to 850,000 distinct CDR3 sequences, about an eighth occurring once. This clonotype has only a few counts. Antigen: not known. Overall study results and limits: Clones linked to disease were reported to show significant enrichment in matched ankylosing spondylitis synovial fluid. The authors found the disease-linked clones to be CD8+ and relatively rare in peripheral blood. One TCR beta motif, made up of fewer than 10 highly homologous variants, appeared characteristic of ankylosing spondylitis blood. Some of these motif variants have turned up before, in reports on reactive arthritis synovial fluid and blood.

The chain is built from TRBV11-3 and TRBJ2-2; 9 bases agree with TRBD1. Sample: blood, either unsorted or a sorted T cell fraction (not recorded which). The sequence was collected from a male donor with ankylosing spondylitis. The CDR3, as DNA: TGTGCCAGCACCACGGGACAGGGAGACAGCGGGGAGCTGTTTTTT. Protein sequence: CASTTGQGDSGELFF.